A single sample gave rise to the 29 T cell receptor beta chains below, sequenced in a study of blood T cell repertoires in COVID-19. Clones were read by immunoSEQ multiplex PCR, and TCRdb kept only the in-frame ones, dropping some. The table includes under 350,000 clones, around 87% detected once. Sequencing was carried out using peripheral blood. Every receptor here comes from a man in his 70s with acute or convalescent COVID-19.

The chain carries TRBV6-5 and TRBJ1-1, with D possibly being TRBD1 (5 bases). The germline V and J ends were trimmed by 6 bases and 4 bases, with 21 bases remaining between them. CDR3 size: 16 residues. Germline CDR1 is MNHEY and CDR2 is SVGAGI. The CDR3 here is CASSYGLSGTFTEAFF. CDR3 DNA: TGTGCCAGCAGCTACGGTTTGAGCGGGACTTTCACTGAAGCTTTCTTT.

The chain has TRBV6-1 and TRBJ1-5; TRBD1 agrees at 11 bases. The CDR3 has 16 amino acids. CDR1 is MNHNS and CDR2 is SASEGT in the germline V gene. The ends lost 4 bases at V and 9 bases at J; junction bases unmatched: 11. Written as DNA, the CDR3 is TGTGCCAGCAGTGCGAAACCGGGACAGGGGGTGAGGCCCCAGCATTTT. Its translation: CASSAKPGQGVRPQHF.

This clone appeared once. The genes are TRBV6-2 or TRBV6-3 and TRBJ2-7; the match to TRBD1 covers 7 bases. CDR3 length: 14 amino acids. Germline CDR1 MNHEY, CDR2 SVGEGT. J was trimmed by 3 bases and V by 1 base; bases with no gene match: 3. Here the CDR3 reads CASSYFGTDYEQYF. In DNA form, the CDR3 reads TGTGCCAGCAGTTACTTCGGGACAGACTACGAGCAGTACTTC.

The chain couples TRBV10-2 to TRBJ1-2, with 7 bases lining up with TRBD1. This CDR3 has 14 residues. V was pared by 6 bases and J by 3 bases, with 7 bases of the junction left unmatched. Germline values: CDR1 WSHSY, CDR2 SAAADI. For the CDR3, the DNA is TGCGCCAGCAGGGAATTACAGGGGTACTATGGCTACACCTTC. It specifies CASRELQGYYGYTF.

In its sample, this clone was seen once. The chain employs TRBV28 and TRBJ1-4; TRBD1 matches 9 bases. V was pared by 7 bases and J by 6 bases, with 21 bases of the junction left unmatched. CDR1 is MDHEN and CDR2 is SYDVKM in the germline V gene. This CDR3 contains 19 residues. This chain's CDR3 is CASTSLTGGGDPLHEKLFF. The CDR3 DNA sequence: TGTGCCAGCACATCACTTACAGGGGGCGGAGACCCGTTACATGAAAAACTGTTTTTT.

This CDR3 reads CATSERRMGGRETQYF. As DNA, the CDR3 is TGTGCCACCAGTGAACGCCGTATGGGGGGGCGGGAGACCCAGTACTTC. The gene calls are TRBV24-1 and TRBJ2-5; tentative D call: TRBD2 (7 bases). V shed 4 bases and J shed 5 bases, with 19 bases lying between them. CDR1 is KGHDR, CDR2 SFDVKD, per germline. The CDR3 consists of 16 residues.

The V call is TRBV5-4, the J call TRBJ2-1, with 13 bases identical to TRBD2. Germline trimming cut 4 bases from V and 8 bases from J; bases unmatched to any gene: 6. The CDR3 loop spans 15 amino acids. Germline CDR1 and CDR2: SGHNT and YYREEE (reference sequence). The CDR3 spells CASSNGLAGVDEQFF. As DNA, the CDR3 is TGTGCCAGCAGCAACGGACTAGCGGGAGTCGATGAGCAGTTCTTC. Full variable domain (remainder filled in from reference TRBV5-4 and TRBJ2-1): ETGVTQSPTHLIKTRGQQVTLRCSSQSGHNTVSWYQQALGQGPQFIFQYYREEENGRGNFPPRFSGLQFPNYSSELNVNALELDDSALYLCASSNGLAGVDEQFFGPGTRLTVL.

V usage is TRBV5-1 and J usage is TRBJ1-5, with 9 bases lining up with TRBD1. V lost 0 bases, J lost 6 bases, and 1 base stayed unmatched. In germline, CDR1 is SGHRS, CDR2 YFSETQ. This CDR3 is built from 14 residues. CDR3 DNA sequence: TGCGCCAGCAGCTTGGAGGGACAGGGTCAGCCCCAGCATTTT. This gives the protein CASSLEGQGQPQHF. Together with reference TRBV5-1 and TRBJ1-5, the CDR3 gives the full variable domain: KAGVTQTPRYLIKTRGQQVTLSCSPISGHRSVSWYQQTPGQGLQFLFEYFSETQRNKGNFPGRFSGRQFSNSRSEMNVSTLELGDSALYLCASSLEGQGQPQHFGDGTRLSIL.

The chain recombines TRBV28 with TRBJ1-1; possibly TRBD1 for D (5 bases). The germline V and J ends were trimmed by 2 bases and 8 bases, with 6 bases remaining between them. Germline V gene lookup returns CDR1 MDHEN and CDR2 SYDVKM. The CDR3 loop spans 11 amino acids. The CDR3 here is CASSLRQEAFF. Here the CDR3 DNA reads TGTGCCAGCAGTTTAAGACAGGAAGCTTTCTTT. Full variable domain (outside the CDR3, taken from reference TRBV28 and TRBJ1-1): DVKVTQSSRYLVKRTGEKVFLECVQDMDHENMFWYRQDPGLGLRLIYFSYDVKMKEKGDIPEGYSVSREKKERFSLILESASTNQTSMYLCASSLRQEAFFGQGTRLTVV.

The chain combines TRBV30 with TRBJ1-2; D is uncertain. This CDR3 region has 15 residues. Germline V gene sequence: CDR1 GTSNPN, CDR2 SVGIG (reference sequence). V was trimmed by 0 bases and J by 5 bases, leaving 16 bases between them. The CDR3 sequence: CAWSVGRRDRYGYTF. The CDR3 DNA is TGTGCCTGGAGTGTAGGTCGGAGGGATCGATATGGCTACACCTTC.

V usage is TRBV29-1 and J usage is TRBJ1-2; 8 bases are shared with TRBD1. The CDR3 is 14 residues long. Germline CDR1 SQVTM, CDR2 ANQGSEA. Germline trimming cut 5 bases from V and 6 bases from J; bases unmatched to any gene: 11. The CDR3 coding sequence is TGCAGCGTTCTCCGACAGGGGTTGGGGCATGGCTACACCTTC. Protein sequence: CSVLRQGLGHGYTF.

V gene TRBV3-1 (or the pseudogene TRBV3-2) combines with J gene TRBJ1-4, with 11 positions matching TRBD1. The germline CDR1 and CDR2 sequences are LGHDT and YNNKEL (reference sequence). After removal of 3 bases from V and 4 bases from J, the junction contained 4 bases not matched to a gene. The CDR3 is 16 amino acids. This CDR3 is CASSQAGTGGNEKLFF. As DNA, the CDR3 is TGTGCCAGCAGCCAGGCCGGGACAGGGGGTAATGAAAAACTGTTTTTT.

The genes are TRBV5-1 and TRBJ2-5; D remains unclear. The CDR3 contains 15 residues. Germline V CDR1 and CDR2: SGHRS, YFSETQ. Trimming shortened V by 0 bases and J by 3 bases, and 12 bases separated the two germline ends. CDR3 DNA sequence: TGCGCCAGCAGCTTGGAGACAAGTCGGAAAGAGACCCAGTACTTC. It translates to CASSLETSRKETQYF.

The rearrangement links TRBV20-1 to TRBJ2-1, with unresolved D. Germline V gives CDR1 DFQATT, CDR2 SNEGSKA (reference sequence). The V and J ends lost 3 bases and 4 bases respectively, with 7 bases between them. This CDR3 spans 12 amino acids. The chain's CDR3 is CSASRGYNEQFF. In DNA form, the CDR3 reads TGCAGTGCTAGTCGCGGATACAATGAGCAGTTCTTC.

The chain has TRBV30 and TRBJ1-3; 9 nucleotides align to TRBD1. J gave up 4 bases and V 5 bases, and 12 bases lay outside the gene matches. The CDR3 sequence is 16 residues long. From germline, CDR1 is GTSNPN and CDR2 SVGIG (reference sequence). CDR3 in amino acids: CAWGRMGQGKGNTIYF. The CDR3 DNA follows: TGTGCCTGGGGGAGAATGGGACAGGGAAAGGGAAACACCATATATTTT. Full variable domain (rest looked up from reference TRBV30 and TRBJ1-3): SQTIHQWPATLVQPVGSPLSLECTVEGTSNPNLYWYRQAAGRGLQLLFYSVGIGQISSEVPQNLSASRPQDRQFILSSKKLLLSDSGFYLCAWGRMGQGKGNTIYFGEGSWLTVV.

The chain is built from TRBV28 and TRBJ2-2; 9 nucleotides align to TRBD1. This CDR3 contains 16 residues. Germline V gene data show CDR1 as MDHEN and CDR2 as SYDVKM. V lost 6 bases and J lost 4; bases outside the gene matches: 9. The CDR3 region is CASRASGTGFTGELFF. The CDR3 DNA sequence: TGTGCCAGCAGGGCCTCCGGGACAGGGTTCACCGGGGAGCTGTTTTTT. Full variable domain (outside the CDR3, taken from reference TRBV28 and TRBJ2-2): DVKVTQSSRYLVKRTGEKVFLECVQDMDHENMFWYRQDPGLGLRLIYFSYDVKMKEKGDIPEGYSVSREKKERFSLILESASTNQTSMYLCASRASGTGFTGELFFGEGSRLTVL.

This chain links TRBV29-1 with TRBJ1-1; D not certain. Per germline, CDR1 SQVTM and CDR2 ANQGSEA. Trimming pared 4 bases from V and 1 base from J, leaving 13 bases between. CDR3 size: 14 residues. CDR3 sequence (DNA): TGCAGCGTTGCCCTGGCAGCGGGGAACACTGAAGCTTTCTTT. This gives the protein CSVALAAGNTEAFF.

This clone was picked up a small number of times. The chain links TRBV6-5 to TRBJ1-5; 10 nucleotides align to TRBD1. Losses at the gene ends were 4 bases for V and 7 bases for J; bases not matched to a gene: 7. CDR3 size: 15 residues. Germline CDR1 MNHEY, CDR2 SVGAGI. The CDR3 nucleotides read TGTGCCAGCAGTTCCCTGGACAGGGGGAGGCAGCCCCAGCATTTT. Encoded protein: CASSSLDRGRQPQHF.

The CDR3 loop reads CASSASLQVINEQFF. For the CDR3, the DNA is TGTGCCAGCAGCGCATCACTTCAGGTTATCAATGAGCAGTTCTTC. The chain is built from TRBV9 and TRBJ2-1; D is undetermined. The V end was cut by 3 bases, the J end by 6 bases, with 16 bases between. CDR1 and CDR2 from the germline V gene are SGDLS and YYNGEE. This CDR3 contains 15 residues.

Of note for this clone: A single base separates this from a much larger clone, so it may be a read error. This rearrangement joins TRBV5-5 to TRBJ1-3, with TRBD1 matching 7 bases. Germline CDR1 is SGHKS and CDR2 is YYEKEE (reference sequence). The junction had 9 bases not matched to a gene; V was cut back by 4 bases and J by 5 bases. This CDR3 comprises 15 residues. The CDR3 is CASSEITGARNTIYF. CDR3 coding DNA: TGTGCCAGCAGCGAGATTACAGGGGCTAGAAACACCATATATTTT.

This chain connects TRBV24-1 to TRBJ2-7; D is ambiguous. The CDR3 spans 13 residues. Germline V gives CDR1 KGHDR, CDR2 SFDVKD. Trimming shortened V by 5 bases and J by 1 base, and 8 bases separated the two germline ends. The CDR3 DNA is TGTGCCACCAGTGTCGTAGATTCCTACGAGCAGTACTTC. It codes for CATSVVDSYEQYF.

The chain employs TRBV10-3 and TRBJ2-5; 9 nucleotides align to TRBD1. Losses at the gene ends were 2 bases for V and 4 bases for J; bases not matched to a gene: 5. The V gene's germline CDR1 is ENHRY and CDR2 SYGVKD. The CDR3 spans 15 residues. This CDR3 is CAISEPGTGLETQYF. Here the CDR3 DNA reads TGTGCCATCAGTGAGCCCGGGACAGGGCTAGAGACCCAGTACTTC.

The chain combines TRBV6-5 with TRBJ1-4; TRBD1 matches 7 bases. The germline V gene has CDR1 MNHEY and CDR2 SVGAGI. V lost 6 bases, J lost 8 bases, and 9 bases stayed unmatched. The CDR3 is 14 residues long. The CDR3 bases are TGTGCCAGCAGACACAGGGGACTCGAAGAAAAACTGTTTTTT. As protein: CASRHRGLEEKLFF.

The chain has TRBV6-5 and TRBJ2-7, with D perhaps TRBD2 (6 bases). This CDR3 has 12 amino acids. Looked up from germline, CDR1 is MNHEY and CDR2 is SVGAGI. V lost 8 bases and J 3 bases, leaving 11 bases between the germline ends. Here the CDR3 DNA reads TGTGCCAGCTGGGGACTTAACTACGAGCAGTACTTC. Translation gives CASWGLNYEQYF.

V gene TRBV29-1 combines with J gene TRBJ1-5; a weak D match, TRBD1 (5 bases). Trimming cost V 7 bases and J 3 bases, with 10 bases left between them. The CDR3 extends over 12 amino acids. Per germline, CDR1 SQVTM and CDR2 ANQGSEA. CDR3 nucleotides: TGCAGCGCAAAGGACATCAATCAGCCCCAGCATTTT. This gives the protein CSAKDINQPQHF. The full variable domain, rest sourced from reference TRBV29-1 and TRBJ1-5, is SAVISQKPSRDICQRGTSLTIQCQVDSQVTMMFWYRQQPGQSLTLIATANQGSEATYESGFVIDKFPISRPNLTFSTLTVSNMSPEDSSIYLCSAKDINQPQHFGDGTRLSIL.

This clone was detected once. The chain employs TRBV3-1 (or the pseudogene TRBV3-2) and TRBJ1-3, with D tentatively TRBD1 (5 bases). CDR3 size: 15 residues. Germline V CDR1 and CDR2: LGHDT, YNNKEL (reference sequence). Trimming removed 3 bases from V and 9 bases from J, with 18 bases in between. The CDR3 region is CASSQFLGTASTIYF. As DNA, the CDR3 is TGTGCCAGCAGCCAGTTTCTCGGGACTGCATCCACCATATATTTT.

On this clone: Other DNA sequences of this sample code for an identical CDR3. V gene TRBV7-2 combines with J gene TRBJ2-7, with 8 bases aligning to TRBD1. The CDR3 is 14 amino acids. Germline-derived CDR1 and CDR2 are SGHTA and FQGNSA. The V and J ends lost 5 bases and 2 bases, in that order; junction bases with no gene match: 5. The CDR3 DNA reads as TGTGCCAGCAGCCCCGGACAGGGTCCCTACGAGCAGTACTTC. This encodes CASSPGQGPYEQYF.

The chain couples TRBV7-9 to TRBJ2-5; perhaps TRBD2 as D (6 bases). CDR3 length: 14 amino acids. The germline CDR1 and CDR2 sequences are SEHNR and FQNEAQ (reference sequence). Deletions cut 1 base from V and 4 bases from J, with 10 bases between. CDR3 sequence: CASSLVGGGETQYF. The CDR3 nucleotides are TGTGCCAGCAGCTTAGTCGGGGGTGGAGAGACCCAGTACTTC.

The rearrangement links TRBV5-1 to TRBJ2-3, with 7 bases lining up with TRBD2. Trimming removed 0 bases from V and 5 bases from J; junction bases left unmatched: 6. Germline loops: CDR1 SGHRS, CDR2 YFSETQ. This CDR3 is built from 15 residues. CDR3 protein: CASSLGPTSEDTQYF. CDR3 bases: TGCGCCAGCAGCTTGGGGCCTACTAGCGAAGATACGCAGTATTTT.